Sequencing of this T cell receptor beta chain was carried out in a study of blood T cell repertoires in COVID-19. Assay: immunoSEQ multiplex PCR; the TCRdb copy retains only in-frame clones and omits some. The top ten hold around 7.8% of the sample, which has a few hundred thousand clones, 85% seen once. This clone is a singleton in its sample. The germline V gene encodes CDR1 MNHEY and CDR2 SVGAGI. The J segment lost 4 bases and the V segment lost 8 bases, leaving 9 bases of the junction unmatched. The CDR3 runs 14 residues. The V and J genes are TRBV6-5 and TRBJ1-1, with 8 bases matching TRBD1. The TCR originated in a human donor in a cohort sampled during active COVID-19. The sequenced sample was peripheral blood. In nucleotides, the CDR3 is TGTGCCAGCCGCCGGACAGGGACTTTCACTGAAGCTTTCTTT. Translation: CASRRTGTFTEAFF.